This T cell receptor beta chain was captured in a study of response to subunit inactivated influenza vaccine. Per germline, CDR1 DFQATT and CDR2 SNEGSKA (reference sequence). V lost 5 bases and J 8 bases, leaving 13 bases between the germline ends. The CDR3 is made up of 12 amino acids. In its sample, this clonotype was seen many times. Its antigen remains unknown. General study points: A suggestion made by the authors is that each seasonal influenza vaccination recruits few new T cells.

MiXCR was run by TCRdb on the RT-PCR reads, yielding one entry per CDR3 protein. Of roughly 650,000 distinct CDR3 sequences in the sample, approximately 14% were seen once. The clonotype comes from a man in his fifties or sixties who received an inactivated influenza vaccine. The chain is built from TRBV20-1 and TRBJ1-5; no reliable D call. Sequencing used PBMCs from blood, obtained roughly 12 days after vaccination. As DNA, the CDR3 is TGCAGTGCTCCTCCGCCCGGGGAGCCCCAGCATTTT. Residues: CSAPPPGEPQHF.